The 20 T cell receptor beta chains below were found in one sample sequenced in a study of blood T cell repertoires in COVID-19. Profiling relied on immunoSEQ multiplex PCR, and the TCRdb table lists in-frame clones only, not all of them. The table includes roughly 410,000 clones, about nine tenths detected once. Material for sequencing was peripheral blood. The receptors shown here come from a woman between 40 and 55 years old with COVID-19, enrolled during active disease.

The genes are TRBV5-6 and TRBJ2-3, with D unresolved. This CDR3 has 13 residues. Trimming took 1 base from V and 3 from J, leaving 6 bases between them. Germline V lookup: CDR1 SGHDT, CDR2 YYEEEE. CDR3 sequence reads: CASSLSRTDTQYF. In nucleotides, the CDR3 is TGTGCCAGCAGCTTGAGTAGAACAGATACGCAGTATTTT.

This clone was picked up one time. The J gene is TRBJ2-3, the V gene TRBV7-3; 10 nucleotides match TRBD1. The trim removed 4 bases at V and 4 bases at J, leaving 5 bases unmatched. Germline CDR1 and CDR2: SGHTA and FQGTGA. The CDR3 has 15 residues. The CDR3 spells CASSSRTGGPDTQYF. Here the CDR3 DNA reads TGTGCCAGCAGCTCAAGGACAGGGGGTCCAGATACGCAGTATTTT.

The rearrangement uses TRBV6-5 and TRBJ2-7; a weak D match, TRBD2 (5 bases). V shed 2 bases and J shed 0 bases, with 11 bases lying between them. Looked up from germline, CDR1 is MNHEY and CDR2 is SVGAGI. This CDR3 is 15 amino acids long. The CDR3 here is CASSYGGPGSYEQYF. In DNA form, the CDR3 reads TGTGCCAGCAGTTACGGAGGACCCGGCTCCTACGAGCAGTACTTC.

V usage is TRBV19 and J usage is TRBJ1-1; no reliable D call. The germline CDR1 and CDR2 sequences are LNHDA and SQIVND (reference sequence). V lost 7 bases and J 0 bases, leaving 15 bases between the germline ends. The CDR3 totals 15 residues. The CDR3: CASTLGWRMNTEAFF. CDR3 DNA sequence: TGTGCCAGTACCCTCGGGTGGCGGATGAACACTGAAGCTTTCTTT.

The rearrangement uses TRBV30 and TRBJ1-6; possible D gene TRBD1, 6 bases. Trimming cost V 2 bases and J 8 bases, with 10 bases left between them. CDR3 length equals 13 residues. CDR1 and CDR2 from the germline V gene are GTSNPN and SVGIG (reference sequence). For the CDR3, the DNA is TGTGCCTGGAGTCTATCAGGGGATTCACCCCTCCACTTT. Its translation is CAWSLSGDSPLHF.

This clone was counted once. The chain joins TRBV7-2 to TRBJ1-2; 8 nucleotides match TRBD1. CDR3 size: 14 residues. Germline values: CDR1 SGHTA, CDR2 FQGNSA. V lost 4 bases, J lost 6 bases, and 7 bases stayed unmatched. As DNA, the CDR3 is TGTGCCAGCAGCTCCCAGGGGGCCCTTCATGGCTACACCTTC. This sequence encodes CASSSQGALHGYTF.

This rearrangement joins TRBV3-1 (or the pseudogene TRBV3-2) to TRBJ2-7, with 8 bases matching TRBD2. This CDR3 is 20 amino acids long. J was trimmed by 6 bases and V by 2 bases; bases with no gene match: 24. Germline loops: CDR1 LGHDT, CDR2 YNNKEL (reference sequence). The CDR3 here is CASSQISGRGGPRPILEQYF. The DNA of the CDR3 is TGTGCCAGCAGCCAAATCTCGGGCCGGGGGGGCCCCAGACCTATTCTCGAGCAGTACTTC.

CDR3 in amino acids: CASSLDSGGSYEQYF. The CDR3 nucleotides are TGTGCCAGCAGCCTTGATTCCGGGGGTTCCTACGAGCAGTACTTC. V usage is TRBV6-5 and J usage is TRBJ2-7, with a tentative D call TRBD2 (6 bases). The V end lost 6 bases, the J end lost 1 base, and 16 bases lay between the germline ends. The germline CDR1 and CDR2 sequences are MNHEY and SVGAGI. This CDR3 contains 15 residues.

This clone appeared a single time. The chain recombines TRBV27 with TRBJ2-1, with 7 bases identical to TRBD1. This CDR3 is 15 amino acids long. Germline trimming cut 2 bases from V and 2 bases from J; bases unmatched to any gene: 3. Germline loops: CDR1 MNHEY, CDR2 SMNVEV (reference sequence). The CDR3 loop is CASSLRQGTYNEQFF. The CDR3 nucleotides are TGTGCCAGCAGTTTACGACAGGGAACCTACAATGAGCAGTTCTTC.

The chain is built from TRBV7-2 and TRBJ1-1; the D is unclear. The CDR3 totals 13 residues. V was shortened by 1 base and J by 4 bases, with 7 bases between the two germline ends. Germline lookup yields CDR1 SGHTA and CDR2 FQGNSA. The CDR3 region is CASSLGHSTEAFF. The DNA for the CDR3 is TGTGCCAGCAGCTTAGGGCACAGCACTGAAGCTTTCTTT. The full variable domain, with the rest looked up from reference TRBV7-2 and TRBJ1-1, is GAGVSQSPSNKVTEKGKDVELRCDPISGHTALYWYRQSLGQGLEFLIYFQGNSAPDKSGLPSDRFSAERTGGSVSTLTIQRTQQEDSAVYLCASSLGHSTEAFFGQGTRLTVV.

The chain links TRBV10-1 to TRBJ2-5; perhaps TRBD1 as D (8 bases). This CDR3 is 19 amino acids long. Germline V gene lookup returns CDR1 WNHNN and CDR2 SYGVQD (reference sequence). Between the trimmed V and J ends, which lost 0 bases and 1 base, there was a span of 21 bases. The CDR3 bases are TGCGCCAGCAGTGAGTCGTTGGACAGGGAGGGAGGCCCCCAAGAGACCCAGTACTTC. Residues: CASSESLDREGGPQETQYF.

The V gene is TRBV10-3, the J gene TRBJ1-6; TRBD1 matches 9 bases. V gave up 10 bases and J gave up 6 bases; unmatched junction bases: 16. The CDR3 consists of 17 residues. Germline V CDR1 and CDR2: ENHRY, SYGVKD. The CDR3 nucleotides read TGTGCCACCCTACAACTAACCGGGACAGGGAGTAATTCACCCCTCCACTTT. Translating gives CATLQLTGTGSNSPLHF.

The chain carries TRBV7-9 and TRBJ2-2, with D uncertain. The V end lost 1 base, the J end lost 3 bases, and 9 bases lay between the germline ends. The germline gives CDR1 SEHNR, CDR2 FQNEAQ (reference sequence). CDR3 length: 15 residues. The CDR3 bases are TGTGCCAGCAGCTTAGTTGGCGGATACACCGGGGAGCTGTTTTTT. Translation gives CASSLVGGYTGELFF.

This clone was observed a handful of times. The V and J genes are TRBV7-8 and TRBJ1-2, with TRBD1 as a possible D gene (5 bases). The length of the CDR3 is 14 residues. Germline values: CDR1 SGHVS, CDR2 FQNEAQ. Trimming took 5 bases from V and 4 from J, leaving 14 bases between them. The DNA for the CDR3 is TGTGCCAGCAGCCCCAGGGACTTCAGCTATGGCTACACCTTC. Translating gives CASSPRDFSYGYTF.

This chain connects TRBV6-5 to TRBJ2-7; D is uncertain. The CDR3 runs 11 residues. Germline V gene lookup returns CDR1 MNHEY and CDR2 SVGAGI. V lost 7 bases and J lost 6, with 10 bases in between. CDR3 in DNA: TGTGCCAGCACCAGAGGCGGCGAGCAGTACTTC. Residues: CASTRGGEQYF.

A single count supports this clone. The V and J genes are TRBV6-2 or TRBV6-3 and TRBJ1-2; D possibly corresponds to TRBD1 (5 bases). From germline, CDR1 is MNHEY and CDR2 SVGEGT. CDR3 length equals 15 residues. Trimming removed 4 bases from V and 4 bases from J, with 16 bases in between. CDR3 amino acids: CASSWMGRSRYGYTF. CDR3 nucleotide sequence: TGTGCCAGCAGTTGGATGGGGCGATCACGCTATGGCTACACCTTC.

This chain uses TRBV19 with TRBJ2-7, with TRBD2 matching 7 bases. J lost 5 bases, V lost 2 bases, and 6 bases had no gene match. Germline CDR1 LNHDA, CDR2 SQIVND (reference sequence). CDR3 length: 14 residues. The CDR3 nucleotides read TGTGCCAGTAGTATACGAGTTCGGGGGGACGAGCAGTACTTC. Its protein product is CASSIRVRGDEQYF.

The gene calls are TRBV28 and TRBJ2-7, with TRBD2 as a possible D gene (6 bases). From germline, CDR1 is MDHEN and CDR2 SYDVKM. Between the trimmed V and J ends, which lost 7 bases and 6 bases, there was a span of 10 bases. This CDR3 comprises 11 residues. Here the CDR3 reads CASKGTAEQYF. The CDR3 DNA reads as TGTGCCAGCAAGGGGACTGCCGAGCAGTACTTC.

The rearrangement joins TRBV18 to TRBJ2-2, with D possibly being TRBD1 (5 bases). CDR1 is KGHSH, CDR2 LQKENI, per germline. This CDR3 comprises 17 residues. The V and J ends lost 2 bases and 6 bases respectively, with 19 bases between them. This CDR3 is CASSPNSLAGKAGELFF. CDR3 nucleotide sequence: TGTGCCAGCTCACCAAATTCATTGGCAGGGAAGGCCGGGGAGCTGTTTTTT.

This clone was detected a few times. This chain uses TRBV19 with TRBJ1-3; tentative D call: TRBD1 (5 bases). The V end lost 5 bases, the J end lost 0 bases, and 17 bases lay between the germline ends. CDR1 is LNHDA, CDR2 SQIVND, per germline (reference sequence). The CDR3 loop spans 17 amino acids. Written as DNA, the CDR3 is TGTGCCAGTAGTTCGGACATCCCTTTACCCTCTGGAAACACCATATATTTT. This codes for CASSSDIPLPSGNTIYF.